The 11 T cell receptor beta chains in this list originate from one sample, sequenced in a study of blood T cells in healthy people across ages. The authors ran a second PCR of roughly 6 to 11 cycles using a sample-barcoded 5' primer and a J-beta primer mix. TCRdb independently ran MiXCR on the 5' RACE reads; one entry per CDR3 protein. The sample shows 800,000 to 1,000,000 distinct CDR3 sequences, about 48% of them seen only once. Sequenced: blood. These receptors were obtained from a man between 25 and 39 years old in good health.

The rearrangement links TRBV5-1 to TRBJ2-3, with D tentatively TRBD1 or TRBD2 (5 bases each). V lost 2 bases and J lost 0, with 13 bases in between. The germline CDR1 and CDR2 sequences are SGHRS and YFSETQ. The CDR3 spans 16 residues. The CDR3, as DNA: TGCGCCAGCAGCTTCGAGGGGTACATCAGCACAGATACGCAGTATTTT. Its translation is CASSFEGYISTDTQYF.

Of note for this clonotype: Germline is not matched at one junction end, which may reflect a read error. The rearrangement joins TRBV6-5 to TRBJ2-1, with D possibly called TRBD1 or TRBD2 (5 bases each). The CDR3 runs 14 residues. Germline V gene sequence: CDR1 MNHEY, CDR2 SVGAGI. CDR3 amino acids: CASSSGTPYNERFF. As DNA, the CDR3 is TGTGCCAGCAGTTCCGGGACGCCCTACAATGAGCGGTTCTTC.

The chain has TRBV9 and TRBJ2-7; 7 bases line up with TRBD1. Germline CDR1 SGDLS, CDR2 YYNGEE. The CDR3 contains 15 residues. Unmatched junction bases numbered 3, after V lost 0 bases and J lost 0 bases. CDR3 DNA: TGTGCCAGCAGCGTAGAGACAGGGAGCTCCTACGAGCAGTACTTC. Residues: CASSVETGSSYEQYF.

This chain joins TRBV20-1 and TRBJ2-7, with D possibly TRBD2 on 5 matching bases. Trimming took off 3 bases at V and 2 bases at J, with 14 bases between the two ends. The V gene's germline CDR1 is DFQATT and CDR2 SNEGSKA (reference sequence). The CDR3 sequence is 14 residues long. CDR3 sequence (DNA): TGCAGTGCTAGGCCGGGAAATTCCCCCTACGAGCAGTACTTC. This sequence encodes CSARPGNSPYEQYF.

V and J are TRBV12-3 or TRBV12-4 and TRBJ2-1; 8 nucleotides match TRBD2. The length of the CDR3 is 18 residues. Trimming removed 5 bases from V and 3 bases from J; junction bases left unmatched: 15. The CDR3 is CASSPGTSGGIHYNEQFF. Written as DNA, the CDR3 is TGTGCCAGCAGTCCCGGGACTAGTGGGGGAATCCACTACAATGAGCAGTTCTTC.

The chain combines TRBV3-1 with TRBJ2-5; possibly TRBD1 for D (7 bases). The closer fit of TRBJ2-7 to the DNA end suggests the J call may be wrong. This CDR3 region has 15 residues. Germline V CDR1 and CDR2: LGHDT, YNNKEL (reference sequence). DNA of the CDR3: TGTGCCAGCAGCCAAGAGCGGGACAGCCCCTACGAGCAGTACTTC. Translating gives CASSQERDSPYEQYF.

Many counts were recorded for this clonotype. The CDR3 DNA reads as TGTGCCAGCAGAAACGGCGGCCCTCAAGAGACCCAGTACTTC. Translating gives CASRNGGPQETQYF. The chain recombines TRBV6-5 with TRBJ2-5; the D is unclear. CDR3 length: 14 residues. V lost 6 bases, J lost 2 bases, and 13 bases lay in between. Germline-derived CDR1 and CDR2 are MNHEY and SVGAGI.

The count of this clonotype is one. The chain is built from TRBV25-1 and TRBJ2-5; 10 positions match TRBD2. There are 17 residues in the CDR3. Germline CDR1 reads MGHDK; CDR2 reads SYGVNS. Germline trimming cut 2 bases from V and 2 bases from J; bases unmatched to any gene: 8. Here the CDR3 reads CASSEPFSGGLQETQYF. The CDR3 bases are TGTGCCAGCAGTGAACCGTTTAGCGGGGGGTTACAAGAGACCCAGTACTTC.

The sample holds a few counts of this clonotype. The J gene is TRBJ2-6, the V gene TRBV12-3 or TRBV12-4; D is perhaps TRBD1 or TRBD2 (5 bases each). The CDR3 loop spans 19 amino acids. The V and J ends lost 3 bases and 1 base respectively, with 19 bases between them. The DNA for the CDR3 is TGTGCCAGCAGTTTCCCCGGTAGAGGGGTTCTGTCTGGGGCCAACGTCCTGACTTTC. It is translated as CASSFPGRGVLSGANVLTF.

The gene calls are TRBV6-6 and TRBJ2-7; TRBD2 matches 14 bases. The CDR3 contains 16 residues. Unmatched junction bases numbered 6, after V lost 6 bases and J lost 2 bases. CDR1 is MNHNY, CDR2 SVGAGI, per germline (reference sequence). CDR3 nucleotide sequence: TGTGCCAGCAGGCCCCCGACTAGCGGGGGGGCCTACGAGCAGTACTTC. This codes for CASRPPTSGGAYEQYF.

This clonotype was seen only once. V usage is TRBV30 and J usage is TRBJ1-2; TRBD1 agrees at 11 bases. Germline CDR1 is GTSNPN and CDR2 is SVGIG (reference sequence). The CDR3 totals 15 residues. The V gene end was trimmed by 2 bases and the J gene end by 6 bases; junction bases not matched to a gene: 8. CDR3 protein: CAWSPGTGGWDGYTF. CDR3 in DNA: TGTGCCTGGAGTCCCGGGACAGGGGGTTGGGATGGCTACACCTTC.